In its sample, the clone carrying this T cell receptor beta chain was seen a few times. Its antigen is unidentified. These data are taken from a study of T cell responses to AZD1222 COVID-19 vaccine. Clones were read by immunoSEQ multiplex PCR, and TCRdb kept only the in-frame ones, dropping some. This table holds roughly 120,000 clones, 92% found once. Study-wide results and caveats: Nearly half of spike-specific TCRs reportedly go after variant regions that carry no mutations. Increases in Spike-specific TCR breadth and depth were seen after two AZD1222 doses. Along spike, vaccine-associated CD4 TCRs were found throughout, with dominance at 160-218 and 743-854. AZD1222 recipients seropositive at baseline numbered only five or six.

The CDR3 sequence is 13 residues long. V lost 2 bases to trimming and J lost 10 bases, with 14 bases between them. Germline CDR1 SNHLY, CDR2 FYNNEI. Here the sequenced sample was peripheral blood, taken 28 days after the second AZD1222 dose. The chain couples TRBV2 to TRBJ2-5; D not certain. This TCR was recovered from an adult who received the AZD1222 COVID-19 vaccine. Written as DNA, the CDR3 is TGTGCCAGCAGTGAAATCTCGGATAGTATCCAGTACTTC. Its translation is CASSEISDSIQYF.